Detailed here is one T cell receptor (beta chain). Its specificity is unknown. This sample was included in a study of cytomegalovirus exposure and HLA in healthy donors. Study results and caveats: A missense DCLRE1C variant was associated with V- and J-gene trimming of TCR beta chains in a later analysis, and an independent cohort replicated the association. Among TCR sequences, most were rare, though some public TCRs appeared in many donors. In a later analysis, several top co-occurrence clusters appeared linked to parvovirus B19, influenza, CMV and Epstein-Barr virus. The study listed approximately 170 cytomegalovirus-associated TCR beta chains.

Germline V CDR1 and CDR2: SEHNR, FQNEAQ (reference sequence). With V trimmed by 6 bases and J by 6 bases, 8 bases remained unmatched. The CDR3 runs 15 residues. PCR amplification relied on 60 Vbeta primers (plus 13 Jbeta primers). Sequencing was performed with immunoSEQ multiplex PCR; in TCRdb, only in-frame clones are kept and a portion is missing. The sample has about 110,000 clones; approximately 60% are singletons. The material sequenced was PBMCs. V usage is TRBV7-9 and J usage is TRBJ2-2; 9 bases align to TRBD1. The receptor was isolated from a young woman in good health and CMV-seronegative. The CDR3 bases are TGTGCCAGCAGTCCCGGGACAGGGTTTCCCGGGGAGCTGTTTTTT. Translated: CASSPGTGFPGELFF.